This TCR beta chain stems from a study of T cell changes during pregnancy in multiple sclerosis. This clone was observed a handful of times. The assay was immunoSEQ multiplex PCR, and TCRdb's table has in-frame clones only and misses some. Of 70,000 to 95,000 clones listed, approximately 95% are singletons. There are 14 residues in the CDR3. The V gene's germline CDR1 is MNHNS and CDR2 SASEGT. The J segment lost 7 bases and the V segment lost 7 bases, leaving 9 bases of the junction unmatched. The sequence was obtained from a female donor with multiple sclerosis, enrolled in a pregnancy study. This sample comprised peripheral blood, obtained in the first trimester of pregnancy. V and J are TRBV6-1 and TRBJ1-2; 10 positions agree with TRBD1. As DNA, the CDR3 is TGTGCCAGCACCCCCGGGACAGGGGCTAGTGGCTACACCTTC. Encoded protein: CASTPGTGASGYTF.